Sequencing of this TCR beta chain was carried out in a study of blood T cell repertoires in COVID-19. Background on the study: Samples came from the United States, Italy and Spain, spanning acute and convalescent COVID-19. T cells, B-cell-depleted T cells, or PBMCs supplied cDNA or gDNA.

This clone is a singleton in its sample. Per the study methods: Reference gene primer amplification in the assay estimated nucleated cell counts. Measured with immunoSEQ multiplex PCR; TCRdb has only the in-frame clones, and not every one. The DNA was the basis for D and trimming; V, J and clone size are from that table. The sample includes some 280,000 clones, approximately 86% of them seen just once. CDR3 length: 14 amino acids. V was shortened by 11 bases and J by 9 bases, with 20 bases between the two germline ends. Germline V lookup: CDR1 LNHDA, CDR2 SQIVND (reference sequence). The receptor was derived from a woman in her fifties or sixties with active or convalescent COVID-19. The chain is built from TRBV19 and TRBJ1-6, with TRBD1 as a possible D gene (5 bases). The sequencing sample was made of peripheral blood. CDR3 sequence (DNA): TGTGCCTCAGGGAGGAGGGATCCCCTTTCACCCCTCCACTTT. Its protein product is CASGRRDPLSPLHF.